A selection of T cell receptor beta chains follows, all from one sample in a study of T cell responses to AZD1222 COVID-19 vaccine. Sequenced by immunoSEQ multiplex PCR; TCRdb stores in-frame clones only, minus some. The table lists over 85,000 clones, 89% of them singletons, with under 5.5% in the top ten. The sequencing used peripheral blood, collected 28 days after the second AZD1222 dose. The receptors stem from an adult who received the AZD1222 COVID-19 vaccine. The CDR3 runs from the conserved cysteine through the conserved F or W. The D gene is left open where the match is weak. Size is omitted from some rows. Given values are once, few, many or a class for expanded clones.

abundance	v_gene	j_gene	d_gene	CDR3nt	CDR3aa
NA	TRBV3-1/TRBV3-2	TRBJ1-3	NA	TGTGCCAGCAGCCAAGATCAACGGCACACCATATATTTT	CASSQDQRHTIYF
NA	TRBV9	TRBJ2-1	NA	TGTGCCAGCAGCGTAGGGGCGGGGACGTACAATGAGCAGTTCTTC	CASSVGAGTYNEQFF
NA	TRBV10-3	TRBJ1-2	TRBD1	TGTGCCATCAGCTGGGACAGCCAGGGCAAGGGCTACACCTTC	CAISWDSQGKGYTF
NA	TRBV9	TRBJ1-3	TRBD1	TGTGCCAGCAGCACCGGGACAGGTCATGGAAACACCATATATTTT	CASSTGTGHGNTIYF
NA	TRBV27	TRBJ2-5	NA	TGTGCCAGCAGCAAATCCGGGACGGGTTATGAGACCCAGTACTTC	CASSKSGTGYETQYF
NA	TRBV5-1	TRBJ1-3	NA	TGCGCCAGCAGACCGAGCGACGGGGGAGTAATAAACACCATATATTTT	CASRPSDGGVINTIYF
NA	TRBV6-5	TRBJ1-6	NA	TGTGCCAGCAGTTACGGCGTCGATTCACCCCTCCACTTT	CASSYGVDSPLHF
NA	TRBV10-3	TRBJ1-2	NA	TGTGCCATCAGTTACAAACGTAAGACCGACGGGCCCTATGGCTACACCTTC	CAISYKRKTDGPYGYTF
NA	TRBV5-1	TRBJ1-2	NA	TGCGCCAGCAGCTTGGTGGCAGGGGCCAGCTATGGCTACACCTTC	CASSLVAGASYGYTF
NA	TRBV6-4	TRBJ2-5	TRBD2	TGTGCCAGCAGTGCTAGCGGGGACCAAGAGACCCAGTACTTC	CASSASGDQETQYF
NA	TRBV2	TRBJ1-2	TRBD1	TGTGCCAGCCACAGGGGAGAGGGTGGCTACACCTTC	CASHRGEGGYTF
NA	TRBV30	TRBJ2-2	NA	TGTGCCTGGAGTGTGGCCGGGGAGCTGTTTTTT	CAWSVAGELFF
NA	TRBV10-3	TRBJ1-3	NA	TGTGCCATCAGACCGGGGCTAATCTCTGGAAACACCATATATTTT	CAIRPGLISGNTIYF
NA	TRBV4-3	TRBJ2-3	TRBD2	TGCGCCAGCAGCCAAGAGGGAGCGGGGGCCCCCCACGATACGCAGTATTTT	CASSQEGAGAPHDTQYF
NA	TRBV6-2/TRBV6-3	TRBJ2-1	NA	TGTGCCAGCAGTTACTCGCGGAGCTCCTACAATGAGCAGTTCTTC	CASSYSRSSYNEQFF
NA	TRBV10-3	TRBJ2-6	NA	TGTGCCATCAGTGAAGGAGGGGGCGGAAAGTCTGGGGCCAACGTCCTGACTTTC	CAISEGGGGKSGANVLTF
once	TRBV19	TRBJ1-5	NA	TGTGCCAGTAGAAGGATGCAGGGAGATCAGCCCCAGCATTTT	CASRRMQGDQPQHF
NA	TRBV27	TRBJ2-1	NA	TGTGCCAGCAGTTTATCGGTGTACAATGAGCAGTTCTTC	CASSLSVYNEQFF
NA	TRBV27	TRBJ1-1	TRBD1	TGTGCCAGCAGTCTCGGGACAGGGGGCAGGGGCACTGAAGCTTTCTTT	CASSLGTGGRGTEAFF
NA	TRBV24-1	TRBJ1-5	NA	TGTGCCACCAGTGACCCGATCCGGGGGTCTGGTCGTAGCAATCAGCCCCAGCATTTT	CATSDPIRGSGRSNQPQHF
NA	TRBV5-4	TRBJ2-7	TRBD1	TGTGCCAGCAGCCGTCCCGACCAGGGGGCAAGGGGCGAGCAGTACTTC	CASSRPDQGARGEQYF
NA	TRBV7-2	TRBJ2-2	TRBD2	TGTGCCAGCAGCTTAGAGCGGGAATCGAACACCGGGGAGCTGTTTTTT	CASSLERESNTGELFF
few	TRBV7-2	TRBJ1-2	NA	TGTGCCAGCAGCTTACCCCAGAACTATGGCTACACCTTC	CASSLPQNYGYTF
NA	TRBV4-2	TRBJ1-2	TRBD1	TGTGCCAGCAGCCAACAACCAGGGGGGACTAACTATGGCTACACCTTC	CASSQQPGGTNYGYTF
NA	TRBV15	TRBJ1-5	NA	TGTGCCACCAGCAGAGAGGGGGGGGGTCAGAATCAGCCCCAGCATTTT	CATSREGGGQNQPQHF
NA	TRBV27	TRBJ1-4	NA	TGTGCCAGCAGTTTAGGAGGGAGTGGGGAAAAACTGTTTTTT	CASSLGGSGEKLFF
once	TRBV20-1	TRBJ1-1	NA	TGCAGTGTTGTCCGGGACACTGAAGCTTTCTTT	CSVVRDTEAFF
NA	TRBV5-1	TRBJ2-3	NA	TGCGCCAGCGGATTATTCGGGGATACGCAGTATTTT	CASGLFGDTQYF
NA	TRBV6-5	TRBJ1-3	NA	TGTGCCAGCAGCCCACAAAAGGGGGGAAACACCATATATTTT	CASSPQKGGNTIYF
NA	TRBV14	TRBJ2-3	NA	TGTGCCAGCAGCCAAGGTAGAGTAGGGAGCTCCCACACAGATACGCAGTATTTT	CASSQGRVGSSHTDTQYF
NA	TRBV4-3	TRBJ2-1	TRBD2	TGCGCCAGCAGCCAGACTAGCGGGGACTACAATGAGCAGTTCTTC	CASSQTSGDYNEQFF
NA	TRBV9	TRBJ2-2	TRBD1	TGTGCTAGCAGCGCGGCCGGGACAGGGATCGGGGAGCTGTTTTTT	CASSAAGTGIGELFF
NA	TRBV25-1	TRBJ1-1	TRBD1	TGTGCCAGCATTACAGGGGGGGAAGCTTTCTTT	CASITGGEAFF
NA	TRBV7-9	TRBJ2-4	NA	TGTGCCAGCAGACAGACAATAGCCAAAAACATTCAGTACTTC	CASRQTIAKNIQYF
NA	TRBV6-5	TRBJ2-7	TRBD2	TGTGCCAGCAGTCGGACTAGCGGGGGGTCCTACGAGCAGTACTTC	CASSRTSGGSYEQYF
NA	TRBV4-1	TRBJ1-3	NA	TGCGCCAGCAGCCTCAGAGGCGAAAACACCATATATTTT	CASSLRGENTIYF
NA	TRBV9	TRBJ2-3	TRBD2	TGTGCCAGCACTAAATCACTAGCGGGGTTAGATACGCAGTATTTT	CASTKSLAGLDTQYF
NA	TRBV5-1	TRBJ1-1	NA	TGCGCCAGCAGCGTTACAGGGCAGTCCAAAGAAGCTTTCTTT	CASSVTGQSKEAFF
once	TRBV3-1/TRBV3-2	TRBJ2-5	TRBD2	TGTGCCAGCAGCGACGGACTAGCGGGGACAGAGACCCAGTACTTC	CASSDGLAGTETQYF
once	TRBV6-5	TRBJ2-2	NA	TGTGCCAGCAAGTCGTCGGAGACCGGGGAGCTGTTTTTT	CASKSSETGELFF
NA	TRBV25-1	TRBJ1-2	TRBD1	TGTGCCAGCAGTGACCCCAGACAGGGGAATTACTATGGCTACACCTTC	CASSDPRQGNYYGYTF
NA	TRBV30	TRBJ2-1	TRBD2	TGTGCCTGGGACCTCGGGGGGGGGATAAATGAGCAGTTCTTC	CAWDLGGGINEQFF
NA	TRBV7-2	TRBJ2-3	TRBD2	TGTGCCAGCGAGGGACTAGCGGGAATAAACACAGATACGCAGTATTTT	CASEGLAGINTDTQYF
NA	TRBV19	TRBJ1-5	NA	TGTGCCAGTAGTATAGATCGTTCCAGACCCCGTTTT	CASSIDRSRPRF
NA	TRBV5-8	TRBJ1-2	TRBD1	TGTGCCAGCACGCGCCGGACAGGGAACTATGGCTACACCTTC	CASTRRTGNYGYTF
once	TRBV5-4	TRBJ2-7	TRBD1	TGTGCCAGCAGCTTGAGAGGACAGGGGGCTTACGAGCAGTACTTC	CASSLRGQGAYEQYF
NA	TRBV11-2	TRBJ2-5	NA	TGTGCCAGCAGCTTAGTTCGGGGAGGAGAGACCCAGTACTTC	CASSLVRGGETQYF
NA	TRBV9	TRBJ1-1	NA	TGTGCCAGCAGCCCTGTACACAGGGACACTGAAGCTTTCTTT	CASSPVHRDTEAFF
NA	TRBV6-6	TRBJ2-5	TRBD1	TGTGCCAGCAAGGACGGACAGGCAGTCCAAGAGACCCAGTACTTC	CASKDGQAVQETQYF
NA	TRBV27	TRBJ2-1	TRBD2	TGTGCCAGCAGTTTATTGACTAGCGGGGGGGCAGATGAGCAGTTCTTC	CASSLLTSGGADEQFF
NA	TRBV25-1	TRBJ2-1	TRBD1	TGTGCCAACGGTCTCCGGGACAGGGTAAGTGAGCAGTTCTTC	CANGLRDRVSEQFF
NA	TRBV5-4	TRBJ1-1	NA	TGTGCCAGCATCTCATTAACGGGGGCGGAAGCTTTCTTT	CASISLTGAEAFF
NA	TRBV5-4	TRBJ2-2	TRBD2	TGTGCCAGCAGCTCCAGACTAGCGGGATACACCGGGGAGCTGTTTTTT	CASSSRLAGYTGELFF
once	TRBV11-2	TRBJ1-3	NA	TGTGCCAGCAGCTCGATTCCTGTTAGCTCTGGAAACACCATATATTTT	CASSSIPVSSGNTIYF
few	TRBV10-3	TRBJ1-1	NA	TGTGCCATCAGTGAGTGGGAGGGAGGGGGGACTGAAGCTTTCTTT	CAISEWEGGGTEAFF